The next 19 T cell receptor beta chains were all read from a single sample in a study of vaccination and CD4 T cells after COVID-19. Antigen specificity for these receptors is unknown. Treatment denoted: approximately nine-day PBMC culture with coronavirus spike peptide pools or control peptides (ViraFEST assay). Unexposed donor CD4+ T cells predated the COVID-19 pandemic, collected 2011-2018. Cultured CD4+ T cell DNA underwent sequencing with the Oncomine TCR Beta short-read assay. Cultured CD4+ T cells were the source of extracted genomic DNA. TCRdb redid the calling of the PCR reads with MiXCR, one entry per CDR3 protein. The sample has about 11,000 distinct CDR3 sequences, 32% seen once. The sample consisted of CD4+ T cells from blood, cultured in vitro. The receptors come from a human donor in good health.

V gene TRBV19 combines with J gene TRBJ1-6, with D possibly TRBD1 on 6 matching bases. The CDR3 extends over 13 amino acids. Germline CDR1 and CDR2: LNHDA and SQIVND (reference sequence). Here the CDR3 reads CATRQVDNSPLHF. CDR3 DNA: TGTGCTACGAGACAGGTCGATAATTCACCCCTCCACTTT.

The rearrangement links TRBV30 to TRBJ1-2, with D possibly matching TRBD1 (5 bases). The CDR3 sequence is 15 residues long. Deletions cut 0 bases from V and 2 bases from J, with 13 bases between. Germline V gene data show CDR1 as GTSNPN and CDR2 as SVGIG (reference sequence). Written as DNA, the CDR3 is TGTGCCTGGAGTGTACAAGGGGTGAGAAACTATGGCTACACCTTC. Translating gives CAWSVQGVRNYGYTF. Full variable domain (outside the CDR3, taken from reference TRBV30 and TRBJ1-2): SQTIHQWPATLVQPVGSPLSLECTVEGTSNPNLYWYRQAAGRGLQLLFYSVGIGQISSEVPQNLSASRPQDRQFILSSKKLLLSDSGFYLCAWSVQGVRNYGYTFGSGTRLTVV.

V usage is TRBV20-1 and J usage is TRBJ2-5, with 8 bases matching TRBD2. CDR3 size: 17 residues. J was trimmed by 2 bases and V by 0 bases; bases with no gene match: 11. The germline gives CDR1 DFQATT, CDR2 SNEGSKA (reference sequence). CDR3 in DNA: TGCAGTGCTAGAGATTGGTTGCTTAGCGGGACACAAGAGACCCAGTACTTC. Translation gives CSARDWLLSGTQETQYF.

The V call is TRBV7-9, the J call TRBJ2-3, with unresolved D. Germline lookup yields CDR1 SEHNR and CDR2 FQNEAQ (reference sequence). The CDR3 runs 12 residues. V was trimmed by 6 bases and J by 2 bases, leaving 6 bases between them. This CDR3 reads CASSADTDTQYF. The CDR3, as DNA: TGTGCCAGCAGTGCGGACACAGATACGCAGTATTTT.

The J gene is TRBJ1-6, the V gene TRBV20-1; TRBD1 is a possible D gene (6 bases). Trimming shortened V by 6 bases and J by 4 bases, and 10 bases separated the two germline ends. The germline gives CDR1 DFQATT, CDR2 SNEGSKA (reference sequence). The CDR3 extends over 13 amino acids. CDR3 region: CSANTGYNSPLHF. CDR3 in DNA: TGCAGTGCAAACACAGGGTATAATTCACCCCTCCACTTT.

CDR3 nucleotides: TGTGCCTGGAGCCAACCCCCCCGACTAGCGGCAACCTACGAGCAGTACTTC. Protein: CAWSQPPRLAATYEQYF. The chain links TRBV30 to TRBJ2-7; TRBD2 matches at 9 bases. With 3 bases clipped from V and 2 bases from J, the junction kept 14 bases outside the gene matches. Germline CDR1 is GTSNPN and CDR2 is SVGIG (reference sequence). The CDR3 length is 17 residues. Complete variable domain (other parts from reference TRBV30 and TRBJ2-7): SQTIHQWPATLVQPVGSPLSLECTVEGTSNPNLYWYRQAAGRGLQLLFYSVGIGQISSEVPQNLSASRPQDRQFILSSKKLLLSDSGFYLCAWSQPPRLAATYEQYFGPGTRLTVT.

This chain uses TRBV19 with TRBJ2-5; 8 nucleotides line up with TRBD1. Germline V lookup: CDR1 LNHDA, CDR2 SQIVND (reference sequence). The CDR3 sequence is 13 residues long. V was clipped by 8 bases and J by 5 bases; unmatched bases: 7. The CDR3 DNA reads TGTGCCAGTTCCAGGGGGCCGAGTGAGACCCAGTACTTC. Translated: CASSRGPSETQYF.

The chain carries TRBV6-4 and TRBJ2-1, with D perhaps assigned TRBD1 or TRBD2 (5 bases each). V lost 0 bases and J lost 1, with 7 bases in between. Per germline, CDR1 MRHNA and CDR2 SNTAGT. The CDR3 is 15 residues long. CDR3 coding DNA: TGTGCCAGCAGTGACTCGTGGGGGTCCTACAATGAGCAGTTCTTC. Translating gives CASSDSWGSYNEQFF.

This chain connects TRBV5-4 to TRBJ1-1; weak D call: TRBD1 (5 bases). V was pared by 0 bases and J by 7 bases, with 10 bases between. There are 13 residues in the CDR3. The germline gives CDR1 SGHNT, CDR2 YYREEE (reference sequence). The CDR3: CASSLDRRGEAFF. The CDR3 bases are TGTGCCAGCAGCTTGGATCGTAGGGGTGAAGCTTTCTTT.

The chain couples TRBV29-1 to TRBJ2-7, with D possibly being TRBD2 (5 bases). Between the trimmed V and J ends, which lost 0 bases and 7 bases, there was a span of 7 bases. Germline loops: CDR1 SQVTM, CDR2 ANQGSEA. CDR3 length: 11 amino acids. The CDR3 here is CSVEDRGEQYF. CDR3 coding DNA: TGCAGCGTTGAAGATCGAGGGGAGCAGTACTTC.

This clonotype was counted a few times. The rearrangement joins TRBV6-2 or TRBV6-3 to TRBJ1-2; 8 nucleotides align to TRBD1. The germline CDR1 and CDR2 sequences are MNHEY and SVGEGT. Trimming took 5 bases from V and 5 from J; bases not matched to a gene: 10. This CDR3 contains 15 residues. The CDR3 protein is CASSPTGATYYGYTF. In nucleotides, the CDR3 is TGTGCCAGCAGTCCGACAGGGGCCACGTATTATGGCTACACCTTC.

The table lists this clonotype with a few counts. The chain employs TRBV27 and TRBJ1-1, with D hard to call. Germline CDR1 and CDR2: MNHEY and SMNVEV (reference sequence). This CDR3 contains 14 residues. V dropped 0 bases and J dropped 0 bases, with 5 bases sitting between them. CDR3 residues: CASSLSRVNTEAFF. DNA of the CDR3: TGTGCCAGCAGTTTATCCCGGGTGAACACTGAAGCTTTCTTT.

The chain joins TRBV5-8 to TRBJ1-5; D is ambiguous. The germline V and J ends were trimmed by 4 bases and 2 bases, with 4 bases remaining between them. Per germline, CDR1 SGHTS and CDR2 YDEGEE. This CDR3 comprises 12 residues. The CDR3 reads CASSLGNQPQHF. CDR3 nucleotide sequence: TGTGCCAGCAGCCTCGGCAATCAGCCCCAGCATTTT.

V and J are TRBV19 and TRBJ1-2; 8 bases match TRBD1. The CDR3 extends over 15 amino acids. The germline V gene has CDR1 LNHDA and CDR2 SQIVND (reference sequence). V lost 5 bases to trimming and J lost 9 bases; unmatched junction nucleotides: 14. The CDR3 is CASSRTIGTGKSYTF. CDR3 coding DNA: TGTGCCAGTAGTCGAACCATCGGGACAGGAAAGAGCTACACCTTC.

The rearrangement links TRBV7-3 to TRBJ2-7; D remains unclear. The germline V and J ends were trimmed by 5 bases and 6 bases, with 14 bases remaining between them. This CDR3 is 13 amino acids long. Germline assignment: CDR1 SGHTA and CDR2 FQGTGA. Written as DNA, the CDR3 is TGTGCCAGCAGCCAAACAACTGCAGGCGAGCAGTACTTC. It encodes CASSQTTAGEQYF.

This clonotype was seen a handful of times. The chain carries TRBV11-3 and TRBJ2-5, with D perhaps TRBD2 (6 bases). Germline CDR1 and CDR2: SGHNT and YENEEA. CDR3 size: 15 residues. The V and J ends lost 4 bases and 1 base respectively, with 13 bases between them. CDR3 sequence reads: CASSSGGPTQETQYF. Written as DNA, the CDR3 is TGTGCCAGCAGCTCCGGGGGACCGACCCAAGAGACCCAGTACTTC.

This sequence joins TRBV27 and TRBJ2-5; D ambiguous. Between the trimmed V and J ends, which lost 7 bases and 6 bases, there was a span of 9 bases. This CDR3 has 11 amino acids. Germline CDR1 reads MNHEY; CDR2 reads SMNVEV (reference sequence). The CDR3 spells CASKIGQTQYF. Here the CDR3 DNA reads TGTGCCAGCAAGATTGGGCAGACCCAGTACTTC.

The CDR3 loop reads CAIPIQGVGGYTF. The CDR3 DNA reads as TGTGCCATCCCAATACAGGGAGTTGGTGGCTACACCTTC. This chain links TRBV28 with TRBJ1-2, with D tentatively TRBD1 (6 bases). V was clipped by 10 bases and J by 7 bases, with 19 bases between them. The germline gives CDR1 MDHEN, CDR2 SYDVKM. The length of the CDR3 is 13 residues.

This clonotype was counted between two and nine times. In nucleotides, the CDR3 is TGTGCCAGTAGTATTGCACTTCTGGGGGCCCAGCATTTT. This translates into CASSIALLGAQHF. V is TRBV19 and J is TRBJ1-5, with D tentatively TRBD1 (5 bases). Trimming removed 3 bases at V and 11 bases at J, with 14 bases between. Per the germline V gene, CDR1 is LNHDA and CDR2 is SQIVND (reference sequence). The CDR3 spans 13 residues.